This T cell receptor (beta chain) was found in a study of CD8+ T cells in alopecia areata. cDNA serving as the sequencing template came from extracted, reverse transcribed RNA. TCRdb keeps only in-frame clones here, not all; method: immunoSEQ multiplex PCR. The data contain about 200,000 clones, about 60% of them singletons. Germline CDR1 is SEHNR and CDR2 is FQNEAQ (reference sequence). Trimming removed 5 bases from V and 3 bases from J, with 13 bases in between. CDR3 length: 14 residues. The V call is TRBV7-9, the J call TRBJ1-2; tentatively, D is TRBD1 (5 bases). Material: CD4+ T cells sorted from blood, obtained at week 0. The origin of this receptor is a human donor with alopecia areata. The DNA of the CDR3 is TGTGCCAGCAGCGTGATGGGGGGTGACTATGGCTACACCTTC. Translated, it gives CASSVMGGDYGYTF.